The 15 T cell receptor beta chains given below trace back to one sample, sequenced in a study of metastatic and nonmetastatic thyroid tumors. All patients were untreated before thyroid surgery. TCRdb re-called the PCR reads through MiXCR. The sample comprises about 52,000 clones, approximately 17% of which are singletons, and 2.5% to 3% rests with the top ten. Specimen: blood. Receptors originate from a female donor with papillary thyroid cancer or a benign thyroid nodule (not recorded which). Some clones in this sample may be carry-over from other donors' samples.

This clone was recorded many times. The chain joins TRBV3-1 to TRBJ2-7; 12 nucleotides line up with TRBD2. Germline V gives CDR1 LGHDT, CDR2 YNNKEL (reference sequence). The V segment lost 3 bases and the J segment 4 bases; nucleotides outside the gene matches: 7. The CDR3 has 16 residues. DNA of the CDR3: TGTGCCAGCAGCCAGGGACTAGCGGGCGCGCTATACGAGCAGTACTTC. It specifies CASSQGLAGALYEQYF.

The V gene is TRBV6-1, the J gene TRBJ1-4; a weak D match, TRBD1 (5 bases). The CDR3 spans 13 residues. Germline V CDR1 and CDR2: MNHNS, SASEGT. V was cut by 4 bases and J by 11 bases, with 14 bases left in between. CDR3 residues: CASSVHRMEKLFF. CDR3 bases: TGTGCCAGCAGTGTACACAGGATGGAGAAACTGTTTTTT.

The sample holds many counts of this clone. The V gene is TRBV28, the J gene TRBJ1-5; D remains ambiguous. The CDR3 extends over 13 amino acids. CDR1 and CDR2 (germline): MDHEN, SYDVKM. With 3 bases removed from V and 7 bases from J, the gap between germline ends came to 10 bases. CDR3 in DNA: TGTGCCAGCAGTTTGTCCCTTGAACAGCCCCAGCATTTT. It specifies CASSLSLEQPQHF.

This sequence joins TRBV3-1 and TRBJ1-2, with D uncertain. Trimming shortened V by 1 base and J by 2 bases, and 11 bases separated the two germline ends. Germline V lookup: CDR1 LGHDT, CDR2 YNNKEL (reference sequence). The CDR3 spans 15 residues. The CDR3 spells CASSQGRRINYGYTF. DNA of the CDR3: TGTGCCAGCAGCCAAGGAAGGCGGATAAACTATGGCTACACCTTC.

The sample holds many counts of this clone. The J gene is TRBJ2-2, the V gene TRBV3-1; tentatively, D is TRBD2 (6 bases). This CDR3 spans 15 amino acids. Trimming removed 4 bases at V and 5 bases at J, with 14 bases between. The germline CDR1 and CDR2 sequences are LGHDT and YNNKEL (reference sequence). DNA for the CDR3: TGTGCCAGCAGCCTACGAGGTGGGGGGACCGGGGAGCTGTTTTTT. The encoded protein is CASSLRGGGTGELFF.

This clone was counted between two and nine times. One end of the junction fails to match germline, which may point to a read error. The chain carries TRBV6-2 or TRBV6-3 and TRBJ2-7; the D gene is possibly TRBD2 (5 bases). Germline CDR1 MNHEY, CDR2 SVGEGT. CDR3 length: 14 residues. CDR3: CASRGSLPFYEQYF. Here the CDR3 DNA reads TGCGCCAGCAGAGGGAGCCTGCCCTTCTACGAGCAGTACTTC.

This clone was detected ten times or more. CDR3 DNA: TGTGCCTGGAGCGCCGGGACAGGGGCTCAGAATGAGCAGTTCTTC. Translated: CAWSAGTGAQNEQFF. This chain uses TRBV30 with TRBJ2-1; 10 bases are a match to TRBD1. The V segment lost 3 bases and the J segment 7 bases; nucleotides outside the gene matches: 9. The germline V gene encodes CDR1 GTSNPN and CDR2 SVGIG (reference sequence). The CDR3 is 15 amino acids.

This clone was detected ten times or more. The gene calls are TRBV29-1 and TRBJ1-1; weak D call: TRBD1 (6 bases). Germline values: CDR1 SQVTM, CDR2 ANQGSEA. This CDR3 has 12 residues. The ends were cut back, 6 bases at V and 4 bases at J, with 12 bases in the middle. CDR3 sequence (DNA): TGCAGCGTACTCACAGGGTTCACTGAAGCTTTCTTT. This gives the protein CSVLTGFTEAFF.

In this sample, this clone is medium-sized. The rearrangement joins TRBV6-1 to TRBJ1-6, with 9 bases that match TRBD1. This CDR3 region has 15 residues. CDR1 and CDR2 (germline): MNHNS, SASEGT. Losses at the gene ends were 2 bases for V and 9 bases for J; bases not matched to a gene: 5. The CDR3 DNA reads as TGTGCCAGCAGTGAAACAGGGGGCTATGGTTCACCCCTCCACTTT. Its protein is CASSETGGYGSPLHF.

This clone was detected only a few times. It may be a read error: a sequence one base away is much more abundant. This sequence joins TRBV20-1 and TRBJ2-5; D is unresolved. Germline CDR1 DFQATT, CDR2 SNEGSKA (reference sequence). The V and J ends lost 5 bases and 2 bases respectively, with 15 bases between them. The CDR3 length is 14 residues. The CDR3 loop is CSAPSTVIQETQYF. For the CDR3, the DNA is TGCAGTGCTCCGTCTACAGTGATACAAGAGACCCAGTACTTC.

CDR3 sequence: CASRTWTGSLRQPQHF. CDR3 in DNA: TGTGCCAGCAGAACCTGGACAGGGAGCCTCAGGCAGCCCCAGCATTTT. This chain uses TRBV5-6 with TRBJ1-5; 8 bases agree with TRBD1. There are 16 residues in the CDR3. V lost 5 bases, J lost 7 bases, and 14 bases stayed unmatched. CDR1 is SGHDT, CDR2 YYEEEE, per germline.

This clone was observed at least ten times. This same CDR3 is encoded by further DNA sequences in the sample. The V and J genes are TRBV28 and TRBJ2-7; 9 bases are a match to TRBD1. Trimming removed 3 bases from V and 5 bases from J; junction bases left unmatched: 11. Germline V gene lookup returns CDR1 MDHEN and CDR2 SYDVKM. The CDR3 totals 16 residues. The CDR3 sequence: CASSFLGQGRKDEQYF. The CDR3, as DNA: TGTGCCAGCAGTTTTTTGGGACAGGGTCGTAAGGACGAGCAGTACTTC.

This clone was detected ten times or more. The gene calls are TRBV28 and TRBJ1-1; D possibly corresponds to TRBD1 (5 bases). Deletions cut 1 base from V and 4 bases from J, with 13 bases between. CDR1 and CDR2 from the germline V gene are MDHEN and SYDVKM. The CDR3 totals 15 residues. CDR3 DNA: TGTGCCAGCAGTTTATTGGCTGGGGGGGGCACTGAAGCTTTCTTT. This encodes CASSLLAGGGTEAFF.

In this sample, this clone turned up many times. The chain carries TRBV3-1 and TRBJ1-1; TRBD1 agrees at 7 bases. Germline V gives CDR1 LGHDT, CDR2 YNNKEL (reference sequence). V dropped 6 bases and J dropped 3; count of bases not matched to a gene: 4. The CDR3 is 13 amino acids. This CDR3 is CASRGQLDTEAFF. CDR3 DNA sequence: TGTGCCAGCAGGGGACAGCTGGACACTGAAGCTTTCTTT.

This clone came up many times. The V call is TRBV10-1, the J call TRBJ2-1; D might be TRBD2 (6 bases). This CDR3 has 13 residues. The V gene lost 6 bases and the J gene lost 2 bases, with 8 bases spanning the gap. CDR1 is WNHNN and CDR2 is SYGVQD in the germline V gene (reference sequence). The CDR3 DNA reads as TGCGCCAGCAGCCGGGGGACCTACAATGAGCAGTTCTTC. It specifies CASSRGTYNEQFF.